Shown below are 17 T cell receptor beta chains from a single sample sequenced in a study of blood T cells in healthy people across ages. The use of a sample-barcoded 5' primer and a J-beta primer mix characterized a second PCR of about 6 to 12 cycles. TCRdb reanalysed the 5' RACE reads using MiXCR and keeps one entry per CDR3 protein. The sample carries 1.2 million to 1.5 million distinct CDR3 sequences, around 59% recorded once. The sample was blood. These receptors were taken from a young man in good health.

The rearrangement joins TRBV5-8 to TRBJ2-4, with 8 positions matching TRBD1. Per the germline V gene, CDR1 is SGHTS and CDR2 is YDEGEE. The CDR3 consists of 17 residues. The trim removed 0 bases at V and 0 bases at J, leaving 5 bases unmatched. The DNA of the CDR3 is TGTGCCAGCAGCTTGGCGACAGGGGTCCTAGCCAAAAACATTCAGTACTTC. This encodes CASSLATGVLAKNIQYF.

V and J are TRBV20-1 and TRBJ2-5; D unresolved. The V end lost 4 bases, the J end lost 5 bases, and 14 bases lay between the germline ends. The CDR3 extends over 13 amino acids. Germline V gives CDR1 DFQATT, CDR2 SNEGSKA (reference sequence). The CDR3 coding sequence is TGCAGTGCTATCGTCGGGCAGGAGGAGACCCAGTACTTC. Residues: CSAIVGQEETQYF.

The chain couples TRBV2 to TRBJ1-2; TRBD1 might be the D (5 bases). Per the germline V gene, CDR1 is SNHLY and CDR2 is FYNNEI. Trimming took off 2 bases at V and 5 bases at J, with 12 bases between the two ends. The CDR3 has 14 residues. As DNA, the CDR3 is TGTGCCAGCAGTGAACAACCGGGGCCATATGGCTACACCTTC. Its translation: CASSEQPGPYGYTF.

The chain employs TRBV5-1 and TRBJ2-7, with D possibly matching TRBD2 (5 bases). Germline V gene sequence: CDR1 SGHRS, CDR2 YFSETQ. The CDR3 loop spans 15 amino acids. The V end was cut by 0 bases, the J end by 2 bases, with 12 bases between. The CDR3 region is CASSLDEGGPYEQYF. CDR3 DNA: TGCGCCAGCAGCTTGGATGAGGGCGGTCCCTACGAGCAGTACTTC.

The V gene is TRBV7-9, the J gene TRBJ2-7; D possibly corresponds to TRBD2 (5 bases). Germline V gene sequence: CDR1 SEHNR, CDR2 FQNEAQ (reference sequence). The ends were cut back, 4 bases at V and 5 bases at J, with 15 bases in the middle. The CDR3 has 14 amino acids. CDR3 residues: CASSSSGFGHEQYF. The CDR3 DNA follows: TGTGCCAGCAGCTCCTCGGGGTTTGGGCACGAGCAGTACTTC.

The chain employs TRBV11-2 and TRBJ2-5, with 11 bases that match TRBD1. V shed 3 bases and J 3 bases; nucleotides not matched to a gene: 6. The germline V gene has CDR1 SGHAT and CDR2 FQNNGV. This CDR3 contains 16 residues. CDR3 sequence reads: CASSFGTGGHEETQYF. CDR3 nucleotide sequence: TGTGCCAGCAGCTTCGGGACAGGGGGTCACGAAGAGACCCAGTACTTC.

This clonotype showed up many times. The V and J genes are TRBV7-6 and TRBJ1-2, with TRBD1 identical over 7 bases. Germline V gene lookup returns CDR1 SGHVS and CDR2 FNYEAQ. This CDR3 spans 13 amino acids. J lost 5 bases, V lost 1 base, and 1 base had no gene match. The CDR3 DNA reads TGTGCCAGCAGCTTAGGGGACAGTTATGGCTACACCTTC. This sequence encodes CASSLGDSYGYTF.

The rearrangement links TRBV29-1 to TRBJ2-5; D tentatively reads TRBD1 or TRBD2 (5 bases each). Germline assignment: CDR1 SQVTM and CDR2 ANQGSEA. V lost 0 bases, J lost 4 bases, and 15 bases lay in between. There are 15 residues in the CDR3. The CDR3 reads CSVEDVGAVGETQYF. The CDR3 DNA follows: TGCAGCGTTGAAGATGTCGGGGCGGTGGGAGAGACCCAGTACTTC.

This clonotype was recorded only once. The rearrangement joins TRBV20-1 to TRBJ2-7; D perhaps matches TRBD1 (6 bases). Germline CDR1 reads DFQATT; CDR2 reads SNEGSKA (reference sequence). CDR3 length: 14 residues. Trimming took off 0 bases at V and 2 bases at J, with 11 bases between the two ends. The CDR3 DNA reads as TGCAGTGCTAGAGATCACAGGGCCGCCTACGAGCAGTACTTC. Amino acid sequence: CSARDHRAAYEQYF.

This chain uses TRBV20-1 with TRBJ2-1; the D is unclear. Germline-derived CDR1 and CDR2 are DFQATT and SNEGSKA (reference sequence). CDR3 length equals 11 residues. V dropped 6 bases and J dropped 11 bases, with 14 bases sitting between them. The CDR3 region is CSANGNEKQFF. The CDR3, as DNA: TGCAGTGCAAATGGGAACGAAAAGCAGTTCTTC.

The rearrangement joins TRBV14 to TRBJ2-5; 9 nucleotides match TRBD1. The ends lost 3 bases at V and 4 bases at J; junction bases unmatched: 6. The CDR3 length is 15 residues. Germline-derived CDR1 and CDR2 are SGHDN and FVKESK. The DNA for the CDR3 is TGTGCCAGCAGCCACGGACAGGGGAACGGAGAGACCCAGTACTTC. It translates to CASSHGQGNGETQYF. The variable domain in full, completed from reference TRBV14 and TRBJ2-5, reads EAGVTQFPSHSVIEKGQTVTLRCDPISGHDNLYWYRRVMGKEIKFLLHFVKESKQDESGMPNNRFLAERTGGTYSTLKVQPAELEDSGVYFCASSHGQGNGETQYFGPGTRLLVL.

This chain joins TRBV4-1 and TRBJ1-4; D perhaps matches TRBD1 (6 bases). Germline V gives CDR1 MGHRA, CDR2 YSYEKL. The V gene lost 4 bases and the J gene lost 8 bases, with 20 bases spanning the gap. The CDR3 is made up of 16 amino acids. The CDR3, as DNA: TGCGCCAGCAGCCCCCGGGACATTGACGGTAACGAAAAACTGTTTTTT. It codes for CASSPRDIDGNEKLFF.

The chain is built from TRBV27 and TRBJ1-2, with D maybe TRBD1 (6 bases). This CDR3 comprises 16 residues. The germline CDR1 and CDR2 sequences are MNHEY and SMNVEV (reference sequence). The V and J ends lost 0 bases and 4 bases respectively, with 15 bases between them. In DNA form, the CDR3 reads TGTGCCAGCAGTTTATCCCCCACCAACAGGGCCTATGGCTACACCTTC. Translation gives CASSLSPTNRAYGYTF.

The rearrangement uses TRBV21-1 and TRBJ1-5; TRBD1 is the table's D call, not checked against the DNA. TRBV21-1 is flagged as a pseudogene. The CDR3 sequence is 15 residues long. The CDR3 loop reads CASSDFRDSNQPQHF. The DNA of the CDR3 is TGTGCCAGCAGCGACTTCAGGGATAGCAATCAGCCCCAGCATTTT.

This chain joins TRBV6-1 and TRBJ1-1, with TRBD1 matching over 8 bases. The junction had 5 bases not matched to a gene; V was cut back by 11 bases and J by 0 bases. The CDR3 consists of 13 residues. Germline-derived CDR1 and CDR2 are MNHNS and SASEGT. The CDR3 sequence: CAGRTGLNTEAFF. The DNA of the CDR3 is TGTGCCGGAAGGACAGGGCTGAACACTGAAGCTTTCTTT.

The genes are TRBV27 and TRBJ2-5; D is perhaps TRBD2 (7 bases). Trimming left V 7 bases short and J 1 base short, with 22 bases between. The V gene's germline CDR1 is MNHEY and CDR2 SMNVEV (reference sequence). This CDR3 region has 17 residues. The CDR3 is CASTPIYREGSQETQYF. The CDR3 nucleotides read TGTGCCAGCACTCCAATCTACAGGGAGGGGAGCCAAGAGACCCAGTACTTC.

The rearrangement uses TRBV12-3 or TRBV12-4 and TRBJ2-5; TRBD2 matches 8 bases. The CDR3 is 14 amino acids. The V segment lost 5 bases and the J segment 5 bases; nucleotides outside the gene matches: 7. The CDR3, as DNA: TGTGCCAGCAGTCGCCGGGAGGGGTCGGAGACCCAGTACTTC. This gives the protein CASSRREGSETQYF.